This T cell receptor beta chain was profiled in a study of cytomegalovirus exposure and HLA in healthy donors. Broader study findings: Productive rates of about 90% or about 30% were seen for most TCR beta V segments in an earlier analysis. Common viral pathogens (according to a later analysis) appeared linked to several of the most significant clusters. Researchers reportedly found TCR beta sequences accurately predicted most subjects' HLA-A and HLA-B alleles.

PCR primers comprised 60 Vbeta and 13 Jbeta primers. TCRdb keeps only in-frame clones here, not all; method: immunoSEQ multiplex PCR. The sample consists of about 140,000 clones, roughly 80% of them appearing once. Looked up from germline, CDR1 is LNHDA and CDR2 is SQIVND (reference sequence). V dropped 7 bases and J dropped 0 bases, with 4 bases sitting between them. CDR3 length: 13 residues. In regard to this clone: Its antigen remains unidentified.

The rearrangement links TRBV19 to TRBJ2-6, with D hard to call. This TCR derives from a female donor in good health and CMV-seronegative. Sequenced material: PBMCs. The CDR3 DNA reads TGTGCCAGTAAACTCTCTGGGGCCAACGTCCTGACTTTC. Its translation: CASKLSGANVLTF. Full variable domain (rest looked up from reference TRBV19 and TRBJ2-6): DGGITQSPKYLFRKEGQNVTLSCEQNLNHDAMYWYRQDPGQGLRLIYYSQIVNDFQKGDIAEGYSVSREKKESFPLTVTSAQKNPTAFYLCASKLSGANVLTFGAGSRLTVL.